The clone carrying this TCR beta chain was picked up many times. The antigen is unknown. Making TCR cDNA involved 5'RACE template switching, which added UMIs and a universal primer site. MiXCR was run by TCRdb on the 5' RACE reads, yielding one entry per CDR3 protein. The sample includes about 330,000 distinct CDR3 sequences, 4.1% seen only once; the top ten take around 24%. The sample is drawn from a study of T cells after yellow fever vaccination. In the study overall: When fractions had low cell numbers, they were prepared with SMART-Seq v4 Ultra Low Input. General study results and limits: Peak timing came faster in the weaker secondary response, day 5 versus 15.

The germline V gene has CDR1 SGHTA and CDR2 FQGNSA. This CDR3 is built from 14 residues. The germline V and J ends were trimmed by 8 bases and 1 base, with 15 bases remaining between them. This TCR was sampled from a man younger than 35 who received the YFV17D yellow fever vaccine. Sample: PBMCs, taken 5 days after the yellow fever booster vaccination. The chain couples TRBV7-2 to TRBJ2-7; the D is unclear. CDR3 loop: CASYPSQDSYEQYF. Here the CDR3 DNA reads TGTGCCAGCTACCCCTCCCAGGATTCCTACGAGCAGTACTTC.